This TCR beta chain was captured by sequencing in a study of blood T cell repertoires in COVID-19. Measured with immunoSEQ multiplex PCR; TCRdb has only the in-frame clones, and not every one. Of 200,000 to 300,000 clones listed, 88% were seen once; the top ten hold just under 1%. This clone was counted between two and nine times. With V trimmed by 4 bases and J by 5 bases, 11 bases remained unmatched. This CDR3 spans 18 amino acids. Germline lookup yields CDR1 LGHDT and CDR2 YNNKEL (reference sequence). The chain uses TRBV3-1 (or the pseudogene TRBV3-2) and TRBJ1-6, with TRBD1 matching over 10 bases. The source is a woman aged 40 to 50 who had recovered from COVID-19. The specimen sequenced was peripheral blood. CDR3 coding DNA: TGTGCCAGCAGCCCAGAGGATACCGGGACAGGGGATAATTCACCCCTCCACTTT. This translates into CASSPEDTGTGDNSPLHF.